This T cell receptor beta chain was sequenced for a study of blood T cells in healthy people across ages. Primed by a sample-barcoded 5' primer and a J-beta primer mix, a second PCR proceeded for about 6 to 11 cycles. TCRdb processed the 5' RACE reads anew with MiXCR; each CDR3 protein has one entry. The sample lists 540,000 or so distinct CDR3 sequences, around 48% occurring once. The V and J ends lost 4 bases and 2 bases respectively, with 12 bases between them. The length of the CDR3 is 14 residues. Per the germline V gene, CDR1 is ENHRY and CDR2 is SYGVKD. Total RNA amounts of at least 6 micrograms were extracted per sample.

V usage is TRBV10-3 and J usage is TRBJ2-7, with D hard to call. This clonotype was obtained from an elderly man in good health. The sample taken for sequencing was blood. The CDR3 coding sequence is TGTGCCATCAGTGGGAACTTCCCTCCCTACGAGCAGTACTTC. Encoded protein: CAISGNFPPYEQYF.